Listed here are 19 T cell receptor beta chains from one sample, sequenced in a study of Tregs in tolerant kidney transplant recipients. Sequencing was performed with immunoSEQ multiplex PCR; in TCRdb, only in-frame clones are kept and a portion is missing. The table lists about 48,000 clones, with around 0.8% in the top ten. The input for sequencing was CD4+ T cells from blood, taken before the transplant. The receptor source for this set is a human donor who received a combined kidney and bone marrow transplant.

Regarding this clone: The read ends 3 residues early relative to the CDR3; the germline J gene fills the gap. This sequence joins TRBV6-2 or TRBV6-3 and TRBJ1-1; D uncertain. The V and J ends lost 2 bases and 2 bases respectively, with 9 bases between them. Germline values: CDR1 MNHEY, CDR2 SVGEGT. The CDR3 is made up of 14 amino acids. The CDR3 bases that were read are TGTGCCAGCAGTTACGGGCCGATCAACACTGAA. Its protein product is CASSYGPINTE. The entire CDR3 sequence reads CASSYGPINTEAFF.

To note about this clone: The read gets to within 3 residues of the CDR3 end, and the germline J gene fills in the rest. This chain connects TRBV29-1 to TRBJ1-1, with a possible D match to TRBD1 (6 bases). Germline lookup yields CDR1 SQVTM and CDR2 ANQGSEA. The CDR3 sequence is 17 residues long. With 7 bases removed from V and 1 base from J, the gap between germline ends came to 25 bases. The CDR3 here is CSAATLYTGSANTEAFF. Partial CDR3 DNA: TGCAGCGCCGCCACACTCTATACAGGGAGCGCGAACACTGAA.

On this clone: The read comes to an end 3 residues before the CDR3 does, leaving the germline J gene to fill in the end. V is TRBV20-1 and J is TRBJ2-7; a possible D gene is TRBD2 (6 bases). The CDR3 has 14 amino acids. Germline loops: CDR1 DFQATT, CDR2 SNEGSKA (reference sequence). V was pared by 0 bases and J by 5 bases, with 14 bases between. Partial CDR3 DNA: TGCAGTGCTAGAGAGGCGGGGAAGGGACACGAG. It codes for CSAREAGKGHE. The entire CDR3 protein is CSAREAGKGHEQYF.

As concerns this clone: From the germline J gene comes the end of the CDR3, since the read stops 3 residues before it. The chain carries TRBV20-1 and TRBJ2-5, with 12 bases that match TRBD2. The junction had 3 bases not matched to a gene; V was cut back by 5 bases and J by 5 bases. Germline CDR1 reads DFQATT; CDR2 reads SNEGSKA (reference sequence). The CDR3 sequence is 13 residues long. The CDR3 spells CSAGTSGWETQYF. CDR3 DNA (partial): TGCAGTGCTGGGACTAGCGGGTGGGAGACC.

As regards this clone: The CDR3 goes on 3 residues after the read ends, and that part is filled in from the germline J gene. V usage is TRBV29-1 and J usage is TRBJ2-3; 11 bases are a match to TRBD2. Trimming cost V 4 bases and J 4 bases; bases outside gene matches: 1. Germline assignment: CDR1 SQVTM and CDR2 ANQGSEA. The CDR3 is 13 amino acids. The CDR3 sequence: CSVVAGGSDTQYF. The DNA read from the CDR3 is TGCAGCGTTGTAGCGGGAGGGTCAGATACG.

With regard to this clone: The CDR3 end is not reached by the read, which stops 3 residues before it; the germline J gene fills it in. The rearrangement uses TRBV19 and TRBJ2-3; TRBD1 matches at 7 bases. V gave up 5 bases and J gave up 0 bases; unmatched junction bases: 11. The CDR3 has 17 amino acids. Germline V gives CDR1 LNHDA, CDR2 SQIVND (reference sequence). The sequenced CDR3 bases are TGTGCCAGTAGTCCAGACAGGGAAGGACATAGCACAGATACG. As protein: CASSPDREGHSTDT. The entire CDR3 reads CASSPDREGHSTDTQYF.

Details on this clone: The sequence runs out 3 residues before the end of the CDR3; the remainder is reconstructed from the germline J gene. This chain uses TRBV30 with TRBJ1-4, with D uncertain. Germline CDR1 GTSNPN, CDR2 SVGIG (reference sequence). The CDR3 has 11 amino acids. CDR3 DNA (partial): TGTGGGGCAGGTATTAATGAAAAA. This translates into CGAGINEK. The full CDR3 reads CGAGINEKLFF.

A word on this clone: Coverage ceases 3 residues before the CDR3 finishes, and the germline J gene fills in the end. The chain recombines TRBV6-2 or TRBV6-3 with TRBJ1-2; no clear D. V was shortened by 6 bases and J by 4 bases, with 12 bases between the two germline ends. This CDR3 is built from 13 residues. Per the germline V gene, CDR1 is MNHEY and CDR2 is SVGEGT. CDR3: CASRPQNFYGYTF. The sequenced CDR3 bases are TGTGCCAGCAGACCTCAGAATTTCTATGGC.

Comment on this clone: The CDR3 end is not reached by the read, which stops 3 residues before it; the germline J gene fills it in. J is TRBJ2-3 and V is TRBV20-1; weak D call: TRBD1 (5 bases). The CDR3 spans 13 residues. The germline gives CDR1 DFQATT, CDR2 SNEGSKA (reference sequence). Trimming removed 4 bases at V and 3 bases at J, with 11 bases between. CDR3 amino acids: CSATSGFTDTQYF. The covered CDR3 bases are TGCAGTGCTACGTCAGGGTTTACAGATACG.

As regards this clone: The read halts 3 residues ahead of the CDR3 end, with the missing end drawn from the germline J gene. V is TRBV5-4 and J is TRBJ2-1; TRBD2 matches at 7 bases. Losses at the gene ends were 10 bases for V and 2 bases for J; bases not matched to a gene: 12. The CDR3 has 15 residues. Germline CDR1 SGHNT, CDR2 YYREEE (reference sequence). The covered CDR3 bases are TGTGCCGTCTCGATGGGGGGGGTTACCTACAATGAG. It translates to CAVSMGGVTYNE. The complete CDR3 sequence is CAVSMGGVTYNEQFF.

About this clone itself: The read ends 3 residues shy of where the CDR3 ends; the end is completed using the germline J gene. The chain has TRBV2 and TRBJ2-2; 11 bases agree with TRBD1. The length of the CDR3 is 15 residues. The V and J ends lost 6 bases and 4 bases, in that order; junction bases with no gene match: 4. Germline CDR1 reads SNHLY; CDR2 reads FYNNEI. This CDR3 reads CASSGQGASTGELFF. CDR3 DNA, as far as it was read: TGTGCCAGCAGCGGACAGGGGGCGAGCACCGGGGAG.

A note on this clone: The read is 3 residues too short to cover the CDR3 end, so that end is filled in from the germline J gene. V usage is TRBV11-3 and J usage is TRBJ2-7, with D unresolved. The CDR3 loop spans 13 amino acids. Germline V CDR1 and CDR2: SGHNT, YENEEA. The V end lost 0 bases, the J end lost 6 bases, and 9 bases lay between the germline ends. CDR3: CASSLDKRGEQYF. The part of the CDR3 DNA that was read is TGTGCCAGCAGCTTAGATAAACGAGGCGAG.

As to this clone: The read terminates 3 residues before the CDR3 end, so the remaining end is supplied by the germline J gene. The chain couples TRBV20-1 to TRBJ2-2, with 10 bases that match TRBD2. Germline CDR1 DFQATT, CDR2 SNEGSKA (reference sequence). This CDR3 is 16 amino acids long. V dropped 1 base and J dropped 5; count of bases not matched to a gene: 7. The CDR3 region is CSARGLAGVNTGELFF. The covered CDR3 bases are TGCAGTGCTAGAGGGCTAGCGGGAGTTAATACCGGGGAG.

CDR3 loop: CAWCTDRATSPLHF. The covered CDR3 bases are TGTGCCTGGTGTACGGACAGGGCCACTTCACCC. The chain joins TRBV30 to TRBJ1-6, with 8 nucleotides matching TRBD1. The read falls 3 residues short of the CDR3 end, and the missing part is taken from the germline J gene. Germline V gene data show CDR1 as GTSNPN and CDR2 as SVGIG (reference sequence). V shed 5 bases, J shed 9 bases, and the junction held 9 bases outside the gene matches. The CDR3 totals 14 residues.

As concerns this clone: The read ends 3 residues before the CDR3 terminus; that terminus is restored from the germline J gene. The chain recombines TRBV6-4 with TRBJ1-2, with D possibly matching TRBD1 (5 bases). The CDR3 is 16 amino acids. CDR1 is MRHNA and CDR2 is SNTAGT in the germline V gene. The ends were cut back, 1 base at V and 2 bases at J, with 14 bases in the middle. The covered CDR3 bases are TGTGCCAGCAGTGACTGGCTGGCAGGGTACAACTATGGC. Protein sequence: CASSDWLAGYNYG. In full, the CDR3 is CASSDWLAGYNYGYTF.

As to this clone: The missing CDR3 end, 3 residues past where the read stops, is filled in from the germline J gene. The chain recombines TRBV10-3 with TRBJ1-6, with D maybe TRBD1 (5 bases). The germline V gene has CDR1 ENHRY and CDR2 SYGVKD. The V end was cut by 6 bases, the J end by 7 bases, with 13 bases between. CDR3 length: 14 residues. CDR3 DNA (partial): TGTGCCATCAGCAAAGGAGGGGAGAATTCACCC. Its protein product is CAISKGGENSP. The CDR3 in its entirety is CAISKGGENSPLHF.

The CDR3 loop is CAWSGDRGQEETQYF. CDR3 DNA, as far as it was read: TGTGCCTGGAGTGGGGACAGGGGGCAGGAGGAGACC. This sequence joins TRBV30 and TRBJ2-5, with 12 bases fitting TRBD1. The DNA ends 3 residues before the CDR3 does, and the rest of the CDR3 is filled in from the germline J gene. Looked up from germline, CDR1 is GTSNPN and CDR2 is SVGIG (reference sequence). V was clipped by 1 base and J by 5 bases; unmatched bases: 5. The CDR3 is 15 amino acids.

A remark on this clone: The read comes to an end 3 residues before the CDR3 does, leaving the germline J gene to fill in the end. The chain combines TRBV7-8 with TRBJ2-3; 14 nucleotides match TRBD2. The CDR3 runs to 16 residues. V lost 3 bases to trimming and J lost 5 bases; unmatched junction nucleotides: 4. Germline V gene sequence: CDR1 SGHVS, CDR2 FQNEAQ. CDR3 region: CASSFLTSGRVDTQYF. The part of the CDR3 DNA that was read is TGTGCCAGCAGCTTCTTGACTAGCGGGAGGGTAGATACG.

With regard to this clone: The CDR3 goes on 3 residues after the read ends, and that part is filled in from the germline J gene. V usage is TRBV5-1 and J usage is TRBJ2-1; 8 bases are shared with TRBD1. In germline, CDR1 is SGHRS, CDR2 YFSETQ. V was pared by 0 bases and J by 7 bases, with 6 bases of the junction left unmatched. This CDR3 is built from 15 residues. The CDR3: CASSLVGTGLNEQFF. Incomplete CDR3 DNA: TGCGCCAGCAGCTTGGTAGGGACAGGATTAAATGAG.